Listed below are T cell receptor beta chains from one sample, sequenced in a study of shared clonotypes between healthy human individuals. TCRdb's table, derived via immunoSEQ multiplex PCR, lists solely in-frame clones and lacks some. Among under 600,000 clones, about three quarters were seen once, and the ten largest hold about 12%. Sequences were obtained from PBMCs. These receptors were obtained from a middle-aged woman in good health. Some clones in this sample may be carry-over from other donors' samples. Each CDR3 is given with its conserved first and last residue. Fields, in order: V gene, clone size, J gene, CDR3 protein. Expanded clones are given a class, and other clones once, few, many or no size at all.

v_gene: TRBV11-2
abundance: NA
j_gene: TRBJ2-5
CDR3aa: CASSSTGREVGTQYF

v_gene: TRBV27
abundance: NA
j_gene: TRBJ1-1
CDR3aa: CASSLSAWSSVIRLTEAFF

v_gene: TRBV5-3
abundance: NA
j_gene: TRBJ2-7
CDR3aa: CARSFRNEQYF

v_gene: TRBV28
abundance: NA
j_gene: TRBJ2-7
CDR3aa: CASSLVAGGLQYF

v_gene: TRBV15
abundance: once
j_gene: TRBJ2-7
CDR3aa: CATSAGGGLSSYEQYF

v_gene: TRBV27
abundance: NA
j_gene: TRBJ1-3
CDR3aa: CESTGENSGNTIYF

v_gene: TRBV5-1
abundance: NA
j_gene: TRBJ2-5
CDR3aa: CASQLGGQGAEAQYF

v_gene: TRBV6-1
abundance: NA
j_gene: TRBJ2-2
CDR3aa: CASSEVGTASTGELFF

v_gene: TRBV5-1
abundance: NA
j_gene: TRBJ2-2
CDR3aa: CASSFEGISTGELFF

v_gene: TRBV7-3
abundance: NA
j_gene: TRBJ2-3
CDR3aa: CASSTSGWRRDTDTQYF

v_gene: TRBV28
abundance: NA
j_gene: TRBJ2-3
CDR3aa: CATGTGSVGLDTQYF

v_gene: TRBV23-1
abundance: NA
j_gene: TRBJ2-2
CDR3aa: CASSSRTGGTGELFF

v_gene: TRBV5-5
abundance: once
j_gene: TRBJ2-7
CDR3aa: CASSLGRGARYEQYF

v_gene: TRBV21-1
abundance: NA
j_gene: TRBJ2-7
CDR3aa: CASSKGTRQATTYEQYF

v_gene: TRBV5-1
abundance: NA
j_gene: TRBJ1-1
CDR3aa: CASSFFPGMNTEAFF

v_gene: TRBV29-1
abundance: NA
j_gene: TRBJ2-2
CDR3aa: CSVKGQIWAGELFF

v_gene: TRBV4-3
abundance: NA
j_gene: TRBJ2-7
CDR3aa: CASSQDYLRLAYPYEQYF

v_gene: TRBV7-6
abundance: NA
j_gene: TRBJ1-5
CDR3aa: CASSLTGPGPQHF

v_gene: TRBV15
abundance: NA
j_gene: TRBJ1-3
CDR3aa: CATSRGGQAPGNTIYF

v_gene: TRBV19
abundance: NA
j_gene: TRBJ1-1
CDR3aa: CASTAPGQGKNTEAFF

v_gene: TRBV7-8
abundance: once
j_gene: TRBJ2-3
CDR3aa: CASSSQGGSAADTQYF

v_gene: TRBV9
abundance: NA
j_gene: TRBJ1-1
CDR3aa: CASSSSVNTEAFF

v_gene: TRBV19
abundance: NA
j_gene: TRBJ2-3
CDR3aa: CASSIGRQGTDTQYF

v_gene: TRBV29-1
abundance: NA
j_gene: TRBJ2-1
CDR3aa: CSVEDQGGVSYNEQFF

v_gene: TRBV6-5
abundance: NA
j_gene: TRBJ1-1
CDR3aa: CASSYSGGWGNTEAFF

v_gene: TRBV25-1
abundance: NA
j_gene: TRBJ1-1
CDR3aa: CASSERPTLSHTEAFF

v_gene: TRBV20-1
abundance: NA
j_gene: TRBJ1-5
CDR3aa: CSASHGQGQHF

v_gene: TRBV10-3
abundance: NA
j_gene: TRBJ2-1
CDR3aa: CAIESDHANEQFF

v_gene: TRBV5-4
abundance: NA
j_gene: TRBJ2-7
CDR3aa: CASSLGRAYEQYF

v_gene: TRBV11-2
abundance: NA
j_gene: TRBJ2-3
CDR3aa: CASSNTGFGDTQYF

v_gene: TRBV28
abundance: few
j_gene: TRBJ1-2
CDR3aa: CASSLQNQEGGYTF

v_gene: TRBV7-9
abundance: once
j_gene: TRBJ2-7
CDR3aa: CASSTRDSYEQYF

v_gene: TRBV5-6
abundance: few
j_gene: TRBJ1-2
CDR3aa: CASNTKRQGAGYGYTF

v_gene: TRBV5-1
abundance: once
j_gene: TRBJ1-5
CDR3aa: CASSYRGGPNQPQHF

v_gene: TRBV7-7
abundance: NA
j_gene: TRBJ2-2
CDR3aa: CASSLSRYGELFF

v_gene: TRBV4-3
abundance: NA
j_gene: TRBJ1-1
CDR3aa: CASSQDREAFF

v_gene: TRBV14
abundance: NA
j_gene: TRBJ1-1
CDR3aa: CASSPHTTRNTEAFF

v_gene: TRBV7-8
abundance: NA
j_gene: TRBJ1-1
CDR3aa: CASLLTMTGATEAFF

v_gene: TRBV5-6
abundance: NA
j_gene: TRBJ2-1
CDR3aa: CASSLEIGTSGYNEQFF

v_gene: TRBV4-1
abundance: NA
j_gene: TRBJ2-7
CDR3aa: CASSQGGSYEQYF

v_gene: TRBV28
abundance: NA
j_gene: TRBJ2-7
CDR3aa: CASSPPPGQGQNEQYF

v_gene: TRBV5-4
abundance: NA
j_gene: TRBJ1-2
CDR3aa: CASSSQLGGSYTF